This T cell receptor beta chain was profiled in a study of blood T cell repertoires in COVID-19. On the study more broadly: PBMCs, B-cell-depleted T cells, or T cells were the source of the cDNA or gDNA that made up the material.

Sequencing was performed with immunoSEQ multiplex PCR; in TCRdb, only in-frame clones are kept and a portion is missing. The sample yields about 210,000 clones, 86% seen once. Input material: PBMCs or T cells enriched from blood (not recorded which). The sequence was obtained from a man in his forties or fifties with acute COVID-19.

The CDR3 spells CASSPPKGVLAGGGSGELFF. CDR3 sequence (DNA): TGTGCCAGCAGCCCCCCCAAAGGGGTACTAGCGGGAGGTGGATCCGGGGAGCTGTTTTTT. The chain links TRBV5-4 to TRBJ2-2; 12 nucleotides align to TRBD2. Germline V gives CDR1 SGHNT, CDR2 YYREEE (reference sequence). Trimming removed 4 bases from V and 6 bases from J; junction bases left unmatched: 19. The CDR3 contains 20 residues.